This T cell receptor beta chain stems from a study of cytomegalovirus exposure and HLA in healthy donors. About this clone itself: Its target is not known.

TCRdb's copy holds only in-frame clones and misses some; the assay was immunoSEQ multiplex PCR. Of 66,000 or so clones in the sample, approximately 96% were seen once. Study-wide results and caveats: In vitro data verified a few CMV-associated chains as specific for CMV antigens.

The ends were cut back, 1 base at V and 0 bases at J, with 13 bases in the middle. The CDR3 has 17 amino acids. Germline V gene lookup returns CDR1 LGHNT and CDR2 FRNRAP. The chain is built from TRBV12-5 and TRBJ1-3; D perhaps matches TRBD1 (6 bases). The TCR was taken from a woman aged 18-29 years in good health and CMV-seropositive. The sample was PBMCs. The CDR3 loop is CASGLDGGPSSGNTIYF. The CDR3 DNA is TGTGCTAGTGGTTTGGATGGGGGCCCATCCTCTGGAAACACCATATATTTT.